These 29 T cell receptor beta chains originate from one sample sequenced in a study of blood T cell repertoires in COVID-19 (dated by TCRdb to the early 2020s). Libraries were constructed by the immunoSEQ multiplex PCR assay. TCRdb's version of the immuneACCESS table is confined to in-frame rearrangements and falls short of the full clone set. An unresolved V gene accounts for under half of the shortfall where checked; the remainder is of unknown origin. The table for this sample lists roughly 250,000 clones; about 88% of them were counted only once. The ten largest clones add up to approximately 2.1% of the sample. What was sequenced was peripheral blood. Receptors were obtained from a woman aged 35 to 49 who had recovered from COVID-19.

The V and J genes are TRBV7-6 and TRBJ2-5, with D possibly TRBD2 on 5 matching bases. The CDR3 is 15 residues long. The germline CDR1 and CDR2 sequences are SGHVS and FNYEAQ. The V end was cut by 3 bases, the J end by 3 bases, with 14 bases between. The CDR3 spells CASSLDWSSEETQYF. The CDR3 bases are TGTGCCAGCAGCTTGGACTGGTCGTCGGAAGAGACCCAGTACTTC. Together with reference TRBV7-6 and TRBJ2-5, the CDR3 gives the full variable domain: GAGVSQSPRYKVTKRGQDVALRCDPISGHVSLYWYRQALGQGPEFLTYFNYEAQQDKSGLPNDRFSAERPEGSISTLTIQRTEQRDSAMYRCASSLDWSSEETQYFGPGTRLLVL.

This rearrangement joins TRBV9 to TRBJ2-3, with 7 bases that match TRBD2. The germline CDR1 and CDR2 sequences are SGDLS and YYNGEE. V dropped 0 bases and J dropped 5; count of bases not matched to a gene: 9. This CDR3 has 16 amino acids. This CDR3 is CASSVAPIGGVDTQYF. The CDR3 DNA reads TGTGCCAGCAGCGTAGCCCCCATTGGGGGGGTAGATACGCAGTATTTT.

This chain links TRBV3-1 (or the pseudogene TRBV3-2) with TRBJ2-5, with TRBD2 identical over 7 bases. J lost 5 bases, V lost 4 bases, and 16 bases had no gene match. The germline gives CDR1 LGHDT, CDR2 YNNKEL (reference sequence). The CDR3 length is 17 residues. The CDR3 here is CASSLQTHGLVGETQYF. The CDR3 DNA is TGTGCCAGCAGCCTCCAGACTCACGGACTAGTGGGGGAGACCCAGTACTTC.

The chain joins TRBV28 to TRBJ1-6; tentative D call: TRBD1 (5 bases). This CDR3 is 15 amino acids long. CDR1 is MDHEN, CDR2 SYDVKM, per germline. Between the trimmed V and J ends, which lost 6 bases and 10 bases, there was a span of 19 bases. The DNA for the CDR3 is TGTGCCAGCAGCAAGAGTCCAGGGCTAGGCTCACCCCTCCACTTT. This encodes CASSKSPGLGSPLHF.

CDR3 residues: CASSIEVAGRKYF. In nucleotides, the CDR3 is TGTGCCAGCAGCATCGAGGTAGCGGGACGGAAGTACTTC. The chain couples TRBV5-5 to TRBJ2-4; 8 bases align to TRBD2. V was pared by 4 bases and J by 14 bases, with 11 bases of the junction left unmatched. CDR1 is SGHKS, CDR2 YYEKEE, per germline (reference sequence). This CDR3 comprises 13 residues.

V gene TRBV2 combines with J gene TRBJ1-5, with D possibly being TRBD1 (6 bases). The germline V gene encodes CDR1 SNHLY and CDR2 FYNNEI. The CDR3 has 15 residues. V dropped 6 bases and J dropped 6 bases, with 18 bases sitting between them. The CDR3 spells CASSEWDTGGQPQHF. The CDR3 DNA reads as TGTGCCAGCAGCGAATGGGACACTGGAGGTCAGCCCCAGCATTTT.

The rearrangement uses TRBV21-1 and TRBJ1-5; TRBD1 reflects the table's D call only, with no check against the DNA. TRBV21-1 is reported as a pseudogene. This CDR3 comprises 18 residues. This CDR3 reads CASTLRWGYRGTYQPQHF. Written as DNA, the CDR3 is TGTGCCAGCACCCTCCGCTGGGGGTACAGGGGAACGTATCAGCCCCAGCATTTT.

The CDR3 region has the DNA TGTGCCATCAGCGGGACAGGGGTGTACGAGCAGTACTTC. Protein sequence: CAISGTGVYEQYF. The rearrangement links TRBV10-3 to TRBJ2-7; 10 positions agree with TRBD1. Trimming at V came to 6 bases and at J to 4 bases, leaving 3 bases not matched to a gene. The CDR3 extends over 13 amino acids. Germline CDR1 and CDR2: ENHRY and SYGVKD.

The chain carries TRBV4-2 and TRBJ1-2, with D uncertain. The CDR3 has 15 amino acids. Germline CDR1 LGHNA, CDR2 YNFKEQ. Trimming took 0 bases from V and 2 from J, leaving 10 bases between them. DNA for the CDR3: TGTGCCAGCAGCCAAGACCTGCCGGGAAACTATGGCTACACCTTC. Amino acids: CASSQDLPGNYGYTF.

CDR3 bases: TGTGCCAGCGGCCCTGGAAACACCATATATTTT. This sequence encodes CASGPGNTIYF. V is TRBV12-3 or TRBV12-4 and J is TRBJ1-3; no firm D call. Trimming took 8 bases from V and 2 from J, leaving 4 bases between them. This CDR3 is 11 amino acids long.

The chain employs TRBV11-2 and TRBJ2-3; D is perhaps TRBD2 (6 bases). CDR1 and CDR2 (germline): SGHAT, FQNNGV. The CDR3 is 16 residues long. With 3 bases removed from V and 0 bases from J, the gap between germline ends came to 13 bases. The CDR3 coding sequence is TGTGCCAGCAGCTTCACCACTAGCTATAGCACAGATACGCAGTATTTT. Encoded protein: CASSFTTSYSTDTQYF. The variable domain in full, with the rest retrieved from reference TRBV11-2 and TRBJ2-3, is EAGVAQSPRYKIIEKRQSVAFWCNPISGHATLYWYQQILGQGPKLLIQFQNNGVVDDSQLPKDRFSAERLKGVDSTLKIQPAKLEDSAVYLCASSFTTSYSTDTQYFGPGTRLTVL.

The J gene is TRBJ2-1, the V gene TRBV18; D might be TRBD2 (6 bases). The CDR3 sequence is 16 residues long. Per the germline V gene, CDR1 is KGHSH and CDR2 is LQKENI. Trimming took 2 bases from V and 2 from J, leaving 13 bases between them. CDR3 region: CASSPESLATYNEQFF. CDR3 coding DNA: TGTGCCAGCTCACCAGAGTCGCTAGCGACCTACAATGAGCAGTTCTTC.

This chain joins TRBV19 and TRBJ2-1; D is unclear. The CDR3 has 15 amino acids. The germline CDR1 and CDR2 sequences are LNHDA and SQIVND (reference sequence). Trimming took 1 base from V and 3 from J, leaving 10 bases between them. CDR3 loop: CASSIASGFYNEQFF. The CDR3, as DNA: TGTGCCAGTAGTATAGCTTCAGGATTCTACAATGAGCAGTTCTTC.

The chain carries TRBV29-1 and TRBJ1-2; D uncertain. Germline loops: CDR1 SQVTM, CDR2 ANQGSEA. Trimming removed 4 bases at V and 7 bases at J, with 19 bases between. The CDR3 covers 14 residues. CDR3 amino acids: CSVVWAKAGSGYTF. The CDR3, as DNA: TGCAGCGTTGTTTGGGCCAAGGCTGGTAGTGGCTACACCTTC.

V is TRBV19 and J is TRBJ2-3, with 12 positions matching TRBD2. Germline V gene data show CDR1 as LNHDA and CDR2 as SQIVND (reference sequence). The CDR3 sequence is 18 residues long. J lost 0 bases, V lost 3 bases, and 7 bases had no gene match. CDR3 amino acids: CASSIRLAGASSTDTQYF. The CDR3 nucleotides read TGTGCCAGTAGTATCCGACTAGCGGGGGCCTCTAGCACAGATACGCAGTATTTT. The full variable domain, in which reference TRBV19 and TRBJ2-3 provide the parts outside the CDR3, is DGGITQSPKYLFRKEGQNVTLSCEQNLNHDAMYWYRQDPGQGLRLIYYSQIVNDFQKGDIAEGYSVSREKKESFPLTVTSAQKNPTAFYLCASSIRLAGASSTDTQYFGPGTRLTVL.

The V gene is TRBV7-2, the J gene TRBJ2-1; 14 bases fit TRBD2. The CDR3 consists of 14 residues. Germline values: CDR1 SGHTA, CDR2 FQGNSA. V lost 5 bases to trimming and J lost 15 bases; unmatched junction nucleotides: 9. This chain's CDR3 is CASSTRLAGGPGFF. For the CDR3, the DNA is TGTGCCAGCAGCACCCGACTAGCGGGGGGGCCAGGGTTCTTC.

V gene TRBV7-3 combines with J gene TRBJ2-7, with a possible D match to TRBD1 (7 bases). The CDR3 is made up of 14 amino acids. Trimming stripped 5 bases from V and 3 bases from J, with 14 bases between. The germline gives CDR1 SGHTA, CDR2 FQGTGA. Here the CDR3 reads CASSPRDSNYEQYF. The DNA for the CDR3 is TGTGCCAGCAGCCCGCGGGACAGTAACTACGAGCAGTACTTC.

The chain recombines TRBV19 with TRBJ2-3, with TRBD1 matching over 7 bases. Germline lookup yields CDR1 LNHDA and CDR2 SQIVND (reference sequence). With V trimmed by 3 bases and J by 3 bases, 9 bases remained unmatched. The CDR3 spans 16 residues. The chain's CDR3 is CASSIIRQGATDTQYF. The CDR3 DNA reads TGTGCCAGTAGTATCATTAGACAGGGCGCGACAGATACGCAGTATTTT.

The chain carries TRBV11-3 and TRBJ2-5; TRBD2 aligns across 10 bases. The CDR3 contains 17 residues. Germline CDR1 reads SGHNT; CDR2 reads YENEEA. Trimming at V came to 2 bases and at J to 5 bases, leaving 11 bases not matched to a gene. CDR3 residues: CASSLNPLAGVDETQYF. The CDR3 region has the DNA TGTGCCAGCAGCTTAAACCCCCTAGCGGGAGTAGATGAGACCCAGTACTTC.

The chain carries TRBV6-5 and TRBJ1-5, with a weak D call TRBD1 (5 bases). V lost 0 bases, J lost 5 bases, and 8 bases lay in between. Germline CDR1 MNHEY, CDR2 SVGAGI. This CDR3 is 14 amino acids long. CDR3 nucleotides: TGTGCCAGCAGTTACTCCGACAGTCATCAGCCCCAGCATTTT. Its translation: CASSYSDSHQPQHF.

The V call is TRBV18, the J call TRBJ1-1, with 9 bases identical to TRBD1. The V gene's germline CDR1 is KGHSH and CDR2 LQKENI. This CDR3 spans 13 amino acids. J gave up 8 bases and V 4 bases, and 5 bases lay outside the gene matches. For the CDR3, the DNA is TGTGCCAGCTCACAGGGACAGGGCTCCGAAGCTTTCTTT. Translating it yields CASSQGQGSEAFF.

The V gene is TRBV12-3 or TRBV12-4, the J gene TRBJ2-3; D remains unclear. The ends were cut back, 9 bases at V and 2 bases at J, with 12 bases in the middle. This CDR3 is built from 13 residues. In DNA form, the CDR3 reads TGTGCCAGTTCTGCGCGCCTCACAGATACGCAGTATTTT. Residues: CASSARLTDTQYF.

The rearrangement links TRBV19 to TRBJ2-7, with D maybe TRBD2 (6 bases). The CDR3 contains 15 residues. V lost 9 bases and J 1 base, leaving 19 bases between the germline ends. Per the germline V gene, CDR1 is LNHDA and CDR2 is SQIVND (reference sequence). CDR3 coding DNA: TGTGCCAGCAAAGTTACAACTGGGACTTCCTACGAGCAGTACTTC. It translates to CASKVTTGTSYEQYF. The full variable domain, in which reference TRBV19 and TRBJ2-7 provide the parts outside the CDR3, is DGGITQSPKYLFRKEGQNVTLSCEQNLNHDAMYWYRQDPGQGLRLIYYSQIVNDFQKGDIAEGYSVSREKKESFPLTVTSAQKNPTAFYLCASKVTTGTSYEQYFGPGTRLTVT.

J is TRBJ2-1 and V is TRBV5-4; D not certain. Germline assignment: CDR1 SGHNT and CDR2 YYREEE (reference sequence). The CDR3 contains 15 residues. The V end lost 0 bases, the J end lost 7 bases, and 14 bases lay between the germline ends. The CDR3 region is CASSLGLGFRNEQFF. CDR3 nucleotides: TGTGCCAGCAGCTTGGGGCTGGGCTTTAGGAATGAGCAGTTCTTC.

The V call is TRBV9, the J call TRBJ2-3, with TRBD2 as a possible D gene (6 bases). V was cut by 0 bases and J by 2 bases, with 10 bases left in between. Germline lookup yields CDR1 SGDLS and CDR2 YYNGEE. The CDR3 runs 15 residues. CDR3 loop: CASSVGGTLTDTQYF. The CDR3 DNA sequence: TGTGCCAGCAGCGTAGGCGGGACCCTCACAGATACGCAGTATTTT.

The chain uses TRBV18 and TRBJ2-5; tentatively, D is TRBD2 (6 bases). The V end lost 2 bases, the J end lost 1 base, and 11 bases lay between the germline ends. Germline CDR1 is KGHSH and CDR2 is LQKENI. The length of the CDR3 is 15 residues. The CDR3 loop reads CASSPKREAQETQYF. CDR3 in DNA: TGTGCCAGCTCACCAAAGAGGGAGGCCCAAGAGACCCAGTACTTC.

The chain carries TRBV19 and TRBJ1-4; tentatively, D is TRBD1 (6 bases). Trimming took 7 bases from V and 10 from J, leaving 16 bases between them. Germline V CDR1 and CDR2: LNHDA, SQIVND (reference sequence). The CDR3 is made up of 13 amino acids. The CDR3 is CASTTTGLAKLFF. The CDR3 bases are TGTGCCAGTACTACGACAGGACTTGCAAAACTGTTTTTT.

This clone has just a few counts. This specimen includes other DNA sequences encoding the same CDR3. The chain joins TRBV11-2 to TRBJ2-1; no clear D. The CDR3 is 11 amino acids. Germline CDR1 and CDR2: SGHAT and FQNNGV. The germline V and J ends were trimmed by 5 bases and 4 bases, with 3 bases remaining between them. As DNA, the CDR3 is TGTGCCAGCAGCCCTTACAATGAGCAGTTCTTC. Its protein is CASSPYNEQFF.

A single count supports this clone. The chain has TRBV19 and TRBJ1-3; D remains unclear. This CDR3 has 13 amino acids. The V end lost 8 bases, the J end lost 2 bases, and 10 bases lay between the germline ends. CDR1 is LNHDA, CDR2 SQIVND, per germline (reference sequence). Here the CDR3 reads CASPGNAGNTIYF. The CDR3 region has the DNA TGTGCCAGTCCAGGTAACGCTGGAAACACCATATATTTT. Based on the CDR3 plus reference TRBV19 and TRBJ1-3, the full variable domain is DGGITQSPKYLFRKEGQNVTLSCEQNLNHDAMYWYRQDPGQGLRLIYYSQIVNDFQKGDIAEGYSVSREKKESFPLTVTSAQKNPTAFYLCASPGNAGNTIYFGEGSWLTVV.